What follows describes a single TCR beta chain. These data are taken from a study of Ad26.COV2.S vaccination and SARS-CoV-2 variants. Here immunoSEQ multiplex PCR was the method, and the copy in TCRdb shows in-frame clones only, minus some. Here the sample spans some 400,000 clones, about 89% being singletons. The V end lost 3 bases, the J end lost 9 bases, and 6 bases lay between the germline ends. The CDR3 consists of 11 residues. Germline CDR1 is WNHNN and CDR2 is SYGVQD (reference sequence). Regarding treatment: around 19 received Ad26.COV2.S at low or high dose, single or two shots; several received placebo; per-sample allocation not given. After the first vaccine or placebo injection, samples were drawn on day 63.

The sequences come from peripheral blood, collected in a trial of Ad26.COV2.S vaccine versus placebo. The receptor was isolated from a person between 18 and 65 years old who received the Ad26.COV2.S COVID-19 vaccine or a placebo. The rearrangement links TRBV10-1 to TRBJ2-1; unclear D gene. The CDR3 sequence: CASSDGSEQFF. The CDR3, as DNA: TGCGCCAGCAGTGATGGGTCTGAGCAGTTCTTC.